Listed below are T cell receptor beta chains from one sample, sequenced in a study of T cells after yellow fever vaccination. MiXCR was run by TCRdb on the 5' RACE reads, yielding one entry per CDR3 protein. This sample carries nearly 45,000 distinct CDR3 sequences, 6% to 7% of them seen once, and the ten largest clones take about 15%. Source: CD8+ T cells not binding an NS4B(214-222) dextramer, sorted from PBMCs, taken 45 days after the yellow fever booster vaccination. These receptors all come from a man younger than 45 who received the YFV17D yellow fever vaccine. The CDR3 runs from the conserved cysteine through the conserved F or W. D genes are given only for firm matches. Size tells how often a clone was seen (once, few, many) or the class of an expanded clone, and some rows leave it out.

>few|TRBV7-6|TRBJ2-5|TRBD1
TGTGCCAGCAGCCCAGGACAGGGTCCAGAGACCCAGTACTTC
CASSPGQGPETQYF
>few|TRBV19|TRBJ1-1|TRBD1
TGTGCCAGTGGTCAGGGGGTCATGAACACTGAAGCTTTCTTT
CASGQGVMNTEAFF
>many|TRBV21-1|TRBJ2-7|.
TGTGCCAGCACCTGCTGGATAGGAGCCTACGAGCAGTACTTC
CASTCWIGAYEQYF
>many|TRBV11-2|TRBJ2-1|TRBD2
TGTGCCAGCAGCCCCACTAGCGGCATTTCCTACAATGAGCAGTTCTTC
CASSPTSGISYNEQFF
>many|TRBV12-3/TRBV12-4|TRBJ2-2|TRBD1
TGTGCCAGCAGTTCCCCTGGGACAGGAAACACCGGGGAGCTGTTTTTT
CASSSPGTGNTGELFF
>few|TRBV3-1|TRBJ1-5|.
TGTGCCAGCAGCCAAGATCTCGGGGGTGGTAGCAATCAGCCCCAGCATTTT
CASSQDLGGGSNQPQHF
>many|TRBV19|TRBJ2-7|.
TGTGCCAGTAGTCCCTGGGGAGCCGAAGCCGAGCAGTACTTC
CASSPWGAEAEQYF
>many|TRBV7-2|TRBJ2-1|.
TGTGCCAGCAGCTTCTACTCCTACAATGAGCAGTTCTTC
CASSFYSYNEQFF
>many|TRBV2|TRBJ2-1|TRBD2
TGTGCCAGCAATGGGAGGGACTTTGATGAGCAGTTCTTC
CASNGRDFDEQFF
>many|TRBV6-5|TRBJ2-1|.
TGTGCCAGCAGTTACACCCGCGACAGAACCTACAATGAGCAGTTCTTC
CASSYTRDRTYNEQFF
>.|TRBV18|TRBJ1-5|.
TGTGCCAGCTCACCGGTGGACTTCCCTGGCAATCAGCCCCAGCATTTT
CASSPVDFPGNQPQHF
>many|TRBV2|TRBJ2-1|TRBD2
TGTGCCAGCAGTGATCTTCTAGCGGGGGAATACAATGAGCAGTTCTTC
CASSDLLAGEYNEQFF
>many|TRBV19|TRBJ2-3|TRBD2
TGTGCCAGTAGGAAGACTAGCGGGGGCACAGATACGCAGTATTTT
CASRKTSGGTDTQYF
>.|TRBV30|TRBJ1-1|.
TGTGCCTGGACAATGACAGGCGAAGCTTTCTTT
CAWTMTGEAFF
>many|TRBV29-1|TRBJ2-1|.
TGCAGCGTACCAAAGGGGAAATTAGGCGGGGATTACAATGAGCAGTTCTTC
CSVPKGKLGGDYNEQFF
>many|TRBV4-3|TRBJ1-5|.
TGCGCCAGCAGCCAAGGGGCGAAGGGACTTGGGCAGCCCCAGCATTTT
CASSQGAKGLGQPQHF
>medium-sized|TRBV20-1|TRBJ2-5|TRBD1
TGCAGTGCTAGAGGAGGACAGGGGTATGAGACCCAGTACTTC
CSARGGQGYETQYF
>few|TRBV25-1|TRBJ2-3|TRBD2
TGTGCCAGCAGGGGGGGGCTAGCGGGATCGGATACGCAGTATTTT
CASRGGLAGSDTQYF
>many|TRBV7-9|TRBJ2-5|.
TGTGCCAGCAGCGCGCTCTCGGGCCAAAGCCTCCAAGAGACCCAGTACTTC
CASSALSGQSLQETQYF
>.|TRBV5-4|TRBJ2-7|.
TGTGCCAGCAGCCCTGGGGGCCGCTGCGAGCAGTACTTC
CASSPGGRCEQYF
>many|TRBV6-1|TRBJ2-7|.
TGTGCCAGCAGTCCAACAGGTCCCTACGAGCAGTACTTC
CASSPTGPYEQYF
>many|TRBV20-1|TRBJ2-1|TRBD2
TGCAGTGCTAGAGACCCCGGACTAGCGGGTTACAATGAGCAGTTCTTC
CSARDPGLAGYNEQFF
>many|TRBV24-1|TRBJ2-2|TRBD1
TGTGCCACCAGTGATCACAGGGGTGGGACCGGGGAGCTGTTTTTT
CATSDHRGGTGELFF